The source of this TCR beta chain is a study of vaccination and CD4 T cells after COVID-19. Findings of the study overall: The study found that a median approximately 83% of reactive clones in convalescent patients appeared only post-vaccination.

The V gene's germline CDR1 is SGHTA and CDR2 FQGNSA. V gave up 3 bases and J gave up 6 bases, with 14 bases separating them. The CDR3 is 14 residues long. As to this clonotype: No antigen is known for it.

The treatment here: approximately nine-day PBMC culture with coronavirus spike peptide pools or control peptides (ViraFEST assay). Unexposed donor CD4+ T cells predated the COVID-19 pandemic, collected 2011-2018. First, ViraFEST expanded antigen-specific T cells with peptide pools, and next it sequenced the TCRs. PBMCs were cultured at over 1.5 million per well with 10 IU/ml IL-2 and 9.5 to 10 ug/ml peptide pools. With around ten days of culture completed, CD4+ T cells were isolated by negative selection. The assay that was used to sequence DNA from cultured CD4+ T cells was the Oncomine TCR Beta short-read assay. TCRdb re-called the PCR reads through MiXCR, storing one row per CDR3 protein. The table includes thousands of distinct CDR3 sequences, more than 45% detected once.

The origin of this receptor is a human donor in good health. Material for sequencing was CD4+ T cells from blood, cultured in vitro. The chain uses TRBV7-2 and TRBJ1-2, with D perhaps TRBD1 (6 bases). The CDR3 here is CASSFRGGPDGYTF. CDR3 nucleotide sequence: TGTGCCAGCAGCTTTAGGGGGGGCCCGGATGGCTACACCTTC. The full variable domain, with the rest looked up from reference TRBV7-2 and TRBJ1-2, is GAGVSQSPSNKVTEKGKDVELRCDPISGHTALYWYRQSLGQGLEFLIYFQGNSAPDKSGLPSDRFSAERTGGSVSTLTIQRTQQEDSAVYLCASSFRGGPDGYTFGSGTRLTVV.